This TCR beta chain emerged from a study of OX40 agonist ivuxolimab in advanced cancers. Generated by immunoSEQ multiplex PCR, the TCRdb table keeps only in-frame clones and is missing some. Of some 64,000 clones in the sample, around 90% are singletons; the top ten hold approximately 0.35%. The V and J ends lost 5 bases and 4 bases, in that order; junction bases with no gene match: 9. The CDR3 has 15 amino acids. Germline V lookup: CDR1 SGHAT, CDR2 FQNNGV. The sequenced sample was CD4+ or CD8+ T cells sorted from blood, obtained in a trial of the OX40 agonist ivuxolimab. This sequence was found in an adult with an advanced solid tumor such as melanoma, head and neck, liver or kidney cancer. The chain uses TRBV11-2 and TRBJ2-5; 8 nucleotides match TRBD2. The chain's CDR3 is CASSRSAGATETQYF. DNA of the CDR3: TGTGCCAGCAGCCGATCAGCGGGGGCTACAGAGACCCAGTACTTC.